The 16 T cell receptor beta chains listed next were all sequenced from one sample in a study of CD8 T cells in Susac syndrome. Random hexamers primed reverse transcription of roughly 0.45 to 1 ug RNA. From the immunoSEQ multiplex PCR reads, TCRdb called clonotypes with MiXCR, one entry per CDR3 protein. Of around 150,000 distinct CDR3 sequences in the sample, approximately 95% were seen once. Sequencing used CD4+ T cells from PBMCs. The receptors come from a human donor with Susac syndrome.

The chain employs TRBV29-1 and TRBJ1-5; D may be TRBD1 (6 bases). The V and J ends lost 6 bases and 4 bases respectively, with 10 bases between them. Germline assignment: CDR1 SQVTM and CDR2 ANQGSEA. This CDR3 spans 12 amino acids. CDR3 amino acids: CSVQGGNQPQHF. CDR3 DNA sequence: TGCAGCGTACAGGGAGGGAATCAGCCCCAGCATTTT.

This sequence joins TRBV12-3 or TRBV12-4 and TRBJ1-2, with 7 bases lining up with TRBD1. The CDR3 contains 13 residues. Trimming at V came to 6 bases and at J to 11 bases, leaving 12 bases not matched to a gene. Written as DNA, the CDR3 is TGTGCCAGCAGCCCCGGAACGAGACAGGGATACACCTTC. Its protein is CASSPGTRQGYTF.

The CDR3 DNA is TGTGCCAGCAGTGTCTTGGATGAGCAGTTCTTC. Residues: CASSVLDEQFF. The rearrangement uses TRBV6-6 and TRBJ2-1; D is unclear. CDR1 and CDR2 from the germline V gene are MNHNY and SVGAGI (reference sequence). The CDR3 spans 11 residues. Between the trimmed V and J ends, which lost 5 bases and 8 bases, there was a span of 7 bases.

The chain joins TRBV20-1 to TRBJ2-5; TRBD2 is a possible D gene (6 bases). The CDR3 has 16 residues. V was clipped by 5 bases and J by 2 bases, with 21 bases between them. The germline gives CDR1 DFQATT, CDR2 SNEGSKA (reference sequence). This CDR3 is CSAAPPGRTPQETQYF. CDR3 bases: TGCAGTGCTGCCCCACCCGGGAGAACCCCGCAAGAGACCCAGTACTTC.

The CDR3 region is CATALDVNYGYTF. DNA of the CDR3: TGTGCCACCGCTCTAGACGTAAACTATGGCTACACCTTC. The chain has TRBV15 and TRBJ1-2; D not resolved. V was cut by 8 bases and J by 2 bases, with 12 bases left in between. Germline values: CDR1 LNHNV, CDR2 YYDKDF (reference sequence). This CDR3 has 13 residues.

The rearrangement links TRBV3-1 to TRBJ2-7, with 8 bases aligning to TRBD1. Germline CDR1 and CDR2: LGHDT and YNNKEL (reference sequence). The CDR3 spans 16 residues. V shed 3 bases and J 7 bases; nucleotides not matched to a gene: 14. The CDR3 region has the DNA TGTGCCAGCAGCCACAGCCCTGCGACAGGGGCGGTAGAGCAGTACTTC. It encodes CASSHSPATGAVEQYF.

This chain connects TRBV29-1 to TRBJ2-2, with D unresolved. The CDR3 is 12 residues long. Trimming shortened V by 3 bases and J by 7 bases, and 9 bases separated the two germline ends. From germline, CDR1 is SQVTM and CDR2 ANQGSEA. The CDR3: CSVDSVNGELFF. Here the CDR3 DNA reads TGCAGCGTTGATTCGGTAAACGGGGAGCTGTTTTTT.

The rearrangement links TRBV7-2 to TRBJ2-1, with unresolved D. Germline loops: CDR1 SGHTA, CDR2 FQGNSA. The CDR3 length is 15 residues. Trimming cost V 4 bases and J 4 bases, with 14 bases left between them. In nucleotides, the CDR3 is TGTGCCAGCAGCTCCCAGTACGCAGGATACAATGAGCAGTTCTTC. The encoded protein is CASSSQYAGYNEQFF.

The V and J genes are TRBV4-2 and TRBJ1-6; weak D call: TRBD1 (5 bases). The CDR3 loop spans 16 amino acids. In germline, CDR1 is LGHNA, CDR2 YNFKEQ. Trimming stripped 0 bases from V and 10 bases from J, with 16 bases between. The CDR3 DNA is TGTGCCAGCAGCCAAGATATCGCAGGGACGGGATCACCCCTCCACTTT. It yields the protein CASSQDIAGTGSPLHF.

The chain employs TRBV3-1 and TRBJ1-1; TRBD1 aligns across 7 bases. The ends lost 4 bases at V and 6 bases at J; junction bases unmatched: 5. CDR1 and CDR2 from the germline V gene are LGHDT and YNNKEL (reference sequence). CDR3 length: 13 amino acids. CDR3 amino acids: CASSPTGMAEAFF. For the CDR3, the DNA is TGTGCCAGCAGCCCGACAGGGATGGCTGAAGCTTTCTTT.

This chain uses TRBV5-3 with TRBJ2-5; D not certain. TRBV5-3 is assigned to the ORF class and has an uncertain function. V shed 2 bases and J shed 1 base, with 3 bases lying between them. CDR3 length: 12 residues. The CDR3 region is CARSLPQETQYF. For the CDR3, the DNA is TGTGCCAGAAGCTTACCCCAAGAGACCCAGTACTTC.

This clonotype appeared once. The chain employs TRBV20-1 and TRBJ2-7, with D possibly TRBD1 on 5 matching bases. CDR3 length: 15 amino acids. The V and J ends lost 3 bases and 4 bases respectively, with 19 bases between them. Germline CDR1 DFQATT, CDR2 SNEGSKA (reference sequence). The CDR3 here is CSASSPADTRYEQYF. The CDR3 coding sequence is TGCAGTGCTAGTTCGCCGGCGGACACCAGGTACGAGCAGTACTTC.

CDR3 residues: CASSLVWSTDTQYF. The DNA for the CDR3 is TGTGCCAGCAGTTTAGTGTGGAGCACAGATACGCAGTATTTT. The J gene is TRBJ2-3, the V gene TRBV3-1; no definite D call. The V end was cut by 6 bases, the J end by 0 bases, with 10 bases between. CDR1 is LGHDT, CDR2 YNNKEL, per germline (reference sequence). The CDR3 runs 14 residues.

The genes are TRBV3-1 and TRBJ2-4, with D tentatively TRBD2 (6 bases). V lost 5 bases, J lost 0 bases, and 14 bases lay in between. Germline CDR1 is LGHDT and CDR2 is YNNKEL (reference sequence). CDR3 size: 16 residues. CDR3 in amino acids: CASSSDSGLAKNIQYF. DNA of the CDR3: TGTGCCAGCAGCTCCGACTCGGGACTAGCCAAAAACATTCAGTACTTC.

This chain connects TRBV19 to TRBJ2-7, with 8 bases identical to TRBD1. CDR1 LNHDA and CDR2 SQIVND come from the germline V gene (reference sequence). CDR3 length: 13 amino acids. V gave up 8 bases and J gave up 7 bases; unmatched junction bases: 10. The CDR3 region has the DNA TGTGCCAGTTCAAACCAGGGGGCTCTAGAGCAGTACTTC. It yields the protein CASSNQGALEQYF.

The rearrangement joins TRBV20-1 to TRBJ2-1; D remains ambiguous. This CDR3 region has 10 residues. CDR1 and CDR2 (germline): DFQATT, SNEGSKA (reference sequence). The V gene lost 3 bases and the J gene lost 10 bases, with 7 bases spanning the gap. CDR3 DNA sequence: TGCAGTGCTAGGGCCGCCGAGCAGTTCTTC. Amino acid sequence: CSARAAEQFF.